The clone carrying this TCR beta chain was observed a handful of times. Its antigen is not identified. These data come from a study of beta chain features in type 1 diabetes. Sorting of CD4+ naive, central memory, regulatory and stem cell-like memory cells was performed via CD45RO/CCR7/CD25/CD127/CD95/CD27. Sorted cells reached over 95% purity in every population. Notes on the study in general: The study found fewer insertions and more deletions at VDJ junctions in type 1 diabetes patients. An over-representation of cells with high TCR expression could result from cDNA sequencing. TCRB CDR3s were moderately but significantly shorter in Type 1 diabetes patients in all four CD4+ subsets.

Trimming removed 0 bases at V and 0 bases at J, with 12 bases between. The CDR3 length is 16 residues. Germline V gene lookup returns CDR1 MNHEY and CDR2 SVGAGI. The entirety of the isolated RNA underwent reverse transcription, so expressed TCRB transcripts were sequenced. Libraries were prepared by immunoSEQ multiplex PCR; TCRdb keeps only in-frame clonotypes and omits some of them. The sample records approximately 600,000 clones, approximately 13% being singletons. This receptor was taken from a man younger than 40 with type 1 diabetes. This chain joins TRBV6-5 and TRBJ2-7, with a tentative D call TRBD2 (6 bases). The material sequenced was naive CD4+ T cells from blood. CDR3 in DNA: TGTGCCAGCAGTTACTCGGGGGGACCCACCTCCTACGAGCAGTACTTC. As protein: CASSYSGGPTSYEQYF.